These 3 T cell receptor beta chains came from one sample sequenced in a study of cytomegalovirus exposure and HLA in healthy donors (dated by TCRdb to about 2017). Libraries were made using the immunoSEQ multiplex PCR assay. The clones in this table, taken by TCRdb from immuneACCESS, are in-frame only. Not every clone is retained; where verified, under half of the shortfall comes from an unresolved V gene, and the cause of the rest is unknown. This sample holds under 200,000 clones; about 90% were observed only once. 3% of the sample is in the top ten clones. Material for sequencing was PBMCs. These receptors came from a woman between 18 and 29 years old in good health and CMV-seropositive.

The chain links TRBV27 to TRBJ2-1, with 9 bases that match TRBD2. The CDR3 sequence is 17 residues long. The germline V gene encodes CDR1 MNHEY and CDR2 SMNVEV (reference sequence). Trimming at V came to 3 bases and at J to 0 bases, leaving 6 bases not matched to a gene. In DNA, the CDR3 is TGTGCCAGCAGTTTGACCGAACTAGCGGGCTCCTACAATGAGCAGTTCTTC. Encoded protein: CASSLTELAGSYNEQFF.

The chain has TRBV19 and TRBJ2-3, with a tentative D call TRBD2 (6 bases). Germline V gene sequence: CDR1 LNHDA, CDR2 SQIVND (reference sequence). CDR3 length: 14 residues. V lost 6 bases and J lost 2, with 12 bases in between. Written as DNA, the CDR3 is TGTGCCAGTAGAACCGTAGCGGCCACAGATACGCAGTATTTT. Translated: CASRTVAATDTQYF.

The chain carries TRBV7-2 and TRBJ1-4, with D perhaps matching TRBD1 (5 bases). V was trimmed by 8 bases and J by 0 bases, leaving 16 bases between them. Germline-derived CDR1 and CDR2 are SGHTA and FQGNSA. This CDR3 contains 16 residues. CDR3 loop: CASSPGPTTTNEKLFF. CDR3 coding DNA: TGTGCCAGCTCCCCAGGGCCGACCACAACTAATGAAAAACTGTTTTTT.